The clone carrying this TCR beta chain has only one observation. Its specificity is unknown. Trimming removed 6 bases from V and 3 bases from J; junction bases left unmatched: 5. The CDR3 length is 14 residues. The germline CDR1 and CDR2 sequences are SNHLY and FYNNEI. These data originate in a study of T cell responses to AZD1222 COVID-19 vaccine. Study conclusions and caveats: Reports say nearly half of spike-specific TCRs go after unmutated variant regions.

Libraries were prepared by immunoSEQ multiplex PCR; TCRdb keeps only in-frame clonotypes and omits some of them. The data show 150,000 to 200,000 clones, approximately 90% seen once. This chain joins TRBV2 and TRBJ1-5; 7 bases are a match to TRBD1. The sequence came from an adult who received the AZD1222 COVID-19 vaccine. The specimen comprised peripheral blood, sampled 28 days after the second AZD1222 dose. In nucleotides, the CDR3 is TGTGCCAGCAGCAGGGGGGAGAACAATCAGCCCCAGCATTTT. Residues: CASSRGENNQPQHF.